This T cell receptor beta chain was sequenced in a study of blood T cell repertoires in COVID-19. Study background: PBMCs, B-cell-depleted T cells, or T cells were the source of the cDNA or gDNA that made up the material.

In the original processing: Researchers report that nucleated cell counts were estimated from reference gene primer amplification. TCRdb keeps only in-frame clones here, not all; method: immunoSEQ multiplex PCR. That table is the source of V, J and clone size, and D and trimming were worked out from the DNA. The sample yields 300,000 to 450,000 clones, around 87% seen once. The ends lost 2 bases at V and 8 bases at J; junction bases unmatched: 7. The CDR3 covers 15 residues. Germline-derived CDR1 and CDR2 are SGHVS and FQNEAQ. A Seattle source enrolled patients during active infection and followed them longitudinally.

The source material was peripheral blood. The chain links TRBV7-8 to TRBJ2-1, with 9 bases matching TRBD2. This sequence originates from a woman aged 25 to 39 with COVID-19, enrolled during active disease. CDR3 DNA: TGTGCCAGCAGCTTACGTTGGCGGGAGGGCGATGAGCAGTTCTTC. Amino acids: CASSLRWREGDEQFF.